The 26 T cell receptor beta chains below were found in one sample sequenced in a study of siplizumab effects on memory and regulatory T cells. TCRdb keeps only in-frame clones here, not all; method: immunoSEQ multiplex PCR. The sample lists 600 or so clones; 50% to 75% were seen once. No cognate antigen is known for these TCRs. Responder and stimulator cells in the mixed lymphocyte reaction were cultured together for roughly six days at 37°C. Sample: CFSE-low (dividing) CD4+ T cells sorted from an allogeneic mixed lymphocyte reaction. The receptors stem from a human donor in good health; the cells came from an allogeneic mixed lymphocyte reaction.

The V gene is TRBV28, the J gene TRBJ2-7, with TRBD2 matching over 12 bases. The CDR3 runs to 15 residues. J was trimmed by 6 bases and V by 6 bases; bases with no gene match: 9. The germline gives CDR1 MDHEN, CDR2 SYDVKM. The DNA of the CDR3 is TGTGCCAGCAGAACAGGGGCTAGCGGGAGGGGCGAGCAGTACTTC. Protein: CASRTGASGRGEQYF.

This chain's CDR3 is CACDRGGETQYF. The CDR3 coding sequence is TGTGCCTGTGACAGGGGGGGAGAGACCCAGTACTTC. This chain joins TRBV30 and TRBJ2-5; 9 bases fit TRBD1. CDR3 size: 12 residues. The V gene end was trimmed by 6 bases and the J gene end by 4 bases; junction bases not matched to a gene: 3. Germline V gene lookup returns CDR1 GTSNPN and CDR2 SVGIG (reference sequence). Variable domain in full (rest from reference TRBV30 and TRBJ2-5): SQTIHQWPATLVQPVGSPLSLECTVEGTSNPNLYWYRQAAGRGLQLLFYSVGIGQISSEVPQNLSASRPQDRQFILSSKKLLLSDSGFYLCACDRGGETQYFGPGTRLLVL.

This chain joins TRBV7-3 and TRBJ1-1; 11 bases agree with TRBD1. CDR3 size: 15 residues. Germline V lookup: CDR1 SGHTA, CDR2 FQGTGA. With 5 bases clipped from V and 4 bases from J, the junction kept 6 bases outside the gene matches. CDR3: CASSQRTGGLTEAFF. The CDR3 DNA sequence: TGTGCCAGCAGCCAAAGGACAGGGGGCCTCACTGAAGCTTTCTTT.

There are a few counts of this clone. The chain carries TRBV9 and TRBJ2-7, with a possible D match to TRBD1 (6 bases). Germline-derived CDR1 and CDR2 are SGDLS and YYNGEE. Trimming shortened V by 2 bases and J by 4 bases, and 19 bases separated the two germline ends. CDR3 size: 16 residues. CDR3 bases: TGTGCCAGCAGCGTTTCCCAGAGGACAGAGATATACGAGCAGTACTTC. Protein: CASSVSQRTEIYEQYF.

This clone was picked up a small number of times. This chain links TRBV7-8 with TRBJ1-1, with D possibly being TRBD1 (5 bases). Germline CDR1 SGHVS, CDR2 FQNEAQ. This CDR3 has 12 amino acids. V was clipped by 4 bases and J by 5 bases, with 8 bases between them. CDR3 amino acids: CASSSDRTEAFF. The DNA of the CDR3 is TGTGCCAGCAGCTCAGACAGAACTGAAGCTTTCTTT.

The J gene is TRBJ1-1, the V gene TRBV5-1; 8 positions match TRBD1. Per the germline V gene, CDR1 is SGHRS and CDR2 is YFSETQ. The CDR3 is 17 amino acids. The ends lost 5 bases at V and 4 bases at J; junction bases unmatched: 16. The CDR3 DNA reads TGCGCCAGCAGGTCCGTGATCTCCCGAGACAGGGGCACTGAAGCTTTCTTT. Its translation: CASRSVISRDRGTEAFF. Based on the CDR3 plus reference TRBV5-1 and TRBJ1-1, the full variable domain is KAGVTQTPRYLIKTRGQQVTLSCSPISGHRSVSWYQQTPGQGLQFLFEYFSETQRNKGNFPGRFSGRQFSNSRSEMNVSTLELGDSALYLCASRSVISRDRGTEAFFGQGTRLTVV.

This rearrangement joins TRBV6-5 to TRBJ1-5; D ambiguous. This CDR3 has 15 residues. Trimming took off 5 bases at V and 0 bases at J, with 11 bases between the two ends. Germline assignment: CDR1 MNHEY and CDR2 SVGAGI. CDR3 residues: CASSRGRHSNQPQHF. The CDR3 DNA sequence: TGTGCCAGCAGTCGCGGACGGCATAGCAATCAGCCCCAGCATTTT.

The V gene is TRBV5-1, the J gene TRBJ2-7, with 7 bases lining up with TRBD1. The germline gives CDR1 SGHRS, CDR2 YFSETQ. V was clipped by 4 bases and J by 6 bases; unmatched bases: 13. The CDR3 runs to 15 residues. The CDR3 nucleotides read TGCGCCAGCAGCGGCAGGACAGGCCGCCCCGGCGAGCAGTACTTC. Its translation is CASSGRTGRPGEQYF.

This clone was seen more than once but under ten times. The chain employs TRBV2 and TRBJ2-7; 9 nucleotides match TRBD2. CDR1 SNHLY and CDR2 FYNNEI come from the germline V gene. Losses at the gene ends were 6 bases for V and 3 bases for J; bases not matched to a gene: 9. The length of the CDR3 is 15 residues. Here the CDR3 DNA reads TGTGCCAGCAGAGACCTAGCGGGGTCTGTCTACGAGCAGTACTTC. Protein: CASRDLAGSVYEQYF.

The chain recombines TRBV19 with TRBJ1-5; D might be TRBD1 (5 bases). This CDR3 spans 16 amino acids. In germline, CDR1 is LNHDA, CDR2 SQIVND (reference sequence). Trimming pared 3 bases from V and 1 base from J, leaving 13 bases between. The DNA for the CDR3 is TGTGCCAGTAGTATTGGGGGAGTAGGAAGCAATCAGCCCCAGCATTTT. It encodes CASSIGGVGSNQPQHF.

The J gene is TRBJ1-1, the V gene TRBV28; D not resolved. With 6 bases removed from V and 1 base from J, the gap between germline ends came to 3 bases. Germline V gives CDR1 MDHEN, CDR2 SYDVKM. The CDR3 is 11 residues long. The CDR3 coding sequence is TGTGCCAGCAGGACGAACACTGAAGCTTTCTTT. Translating it yields CASRTNTEAFF.

The rearrangement joins TRBV5-8 to TRBJ2-7, with 7 bases aligning to TRBD2. Germline V lookup: CDR1 SGHTS, CDR2 YDEGEE. The CDR3 sequence is 16 residues long. After removal of 1 base from V and 0 bases from J, the junction contained 7 bases not matched to a gene. CDR3 sequence: CASSLTTTSRSYEQYF. CDR3 sequence (DNA): TGTGCCAGCAGCTTGACCACGACTAGCCGCTCCTACGAGCAGTACTTC.

The rearrangement joins TRBV9 to TRBJ2-1; 9 bases are shared with TRBD2. V was clipped by 0 bases and J by 10 bases; unmatched bases: 11. The CDR3 spans 16 residues. Germline V gene lookup returns CDR1 SGDLS and CDR2 YYNGEE. The DNA of the CDR3 is TGTGCCAGCAGCGTAGCGCTCGCGGGAGGGCGTGAGGAGCAGTTCTTC. Translating gives CASSVALAGGREEQFF. The variable domain in full, completed from reference TRBV9 and TRBJ2-1, reads DSGVTQTPKHLITATGQRVTLRCSPRSGDLSVYWYQQSLDQGLQFLIQYYNGEERAKGNILERFSAQQFPDLHSELNLSSLELGDSALYFCASSVALAGGREEQFFGPGTRLTVL.

The rearrangement joins TRBV4-1 to TRBJ2-1, with 9 nucleotides matching TRBD2. Trimming removed 0 bases from V and 11 bases from J; junction bases left unmatched: 2. In germline, CDR1 is MGHRA, CDR2 YSYEKL. The CDR3 spans 13 residues. In DNA, the CDR3 is TGCGCCAGCAGCCAAGACGGACTAGCGAAGCAGTTCTTC. This gives the protein CASSQDGLAKQFF.

In this sample, this clone turned up a few times. The chain employs TRBV7-9 and TRBJ2-5, with no clear D. In germline, CDR1 is SEHNR, CDR2 FQNEAQ (reference sequence). The CDR3 has 11 residues. Trimming removed 2 bases at V and 5 bases at J, with 3 bases between. The CDR3 region is CASSLKETQYF. CDR3 nucleotide sequence: TGTGCCAGCAGCTTAAAGGAGACCCAGTACTTC. The full variable domain, in which reference TRBV7-9 and TRBJ2-5 provide the parts outside the CDR3, is DTGVSQNPRHKITKRGQNVTFRCDPISEHNRLYWYRQTLGQGPEFLTYFQNEAQLEKSRLLSDRFSAERPKGSFSTLEIQRTEQGDSAMYLCASSLKETQYFGPGTRLLVL.

Only a few counts were recorded for this clone. The chain uses TRBV5-1 and TRBJ2-1, with D possibly being TRBD2 (5 bases). CDR1 and CDR2 from the germline V gene are SGHRS and YFSETQ. V was clipped by 0 bases and J by 2 bases, with 9 bases between them. This CDR3 region has 15 residues. The CDR3 DNA is TGCGCCAGCAGCTTGGTCCCCGGGACCTACAATGAGCAGTTCTTC. It specifies CASSLVPGTYNEQFF.

This clone was observed a single time. The CDR3 DNA is TGTGCCAGCAGCCAAGCCGGGAGGGTTCACAATGAGCAGTTCTTC. As protein: CASSQAGRVHNEQFF. The chain uses TRBV14 and TRBJ2-1, with 8 nucleotides matching TRBD2. This CDR3 is 15 amino acids long. Germline V lookup: CDR1 SGHDN, CDR2 FVKESK. Trimming cost V 1 base and J 5 bases; bases outside gene matches: 4.

The chain employs TRBV6-7 and TRBJ2-7; 11 positions agree with TRBD2. TRBV6-7 is an open reading frame, and its role is uncertain. After removal of 4 bases from V and 7 bases from J, the junction contained 24 bases not matched to a gene. CDR3 size: 20 residues. CDR3 sequence: CASSFPSRGYLAGGLGEQYF. Here the CDR3 DNA reads TGTGCCAGCAGTTTCCCCTCGAGGGGCTACCTAGCGGGAGGCCTGGGAGAGCAGTACTTC.

The J gene is TRBJ2-4, the V gene TRBV2; D is ambiguous. Germline V gene lookup returns CDR1 SNHLY and CDR2 FYNNEI. Trimming took 6 bases from V and 0 from J, leaving 6 bases between them. The CDR3 extends over 13 amino acids. The CDR3 reads CASRALAKNIQYF. CDR3 sequence (DNA): TGTGCCAGCAGAGCACTAGCCAAAAACATTCAGTACTTC.

V usage is TRBV18 and J usage is TRBJ2-1; D perhaps matches TRBD2 (5 bases). Looked up from germline, CDR1 is KGHSH and CDR2 is LQKENI. The CDR3 totals 14 residues. V was clipped by 3 bases and J by 2 bases, with 8 bases between them. The CDR3 is CASSPGNAYNEQFF. DNA of the CDR3: TGTGCCAGCTCACCCGGGAATGCCTACAATGAGCAGTTCTTC.

The chain employs TRBV18 and TRBJ2-2, with D possibly matching TRBD2 (5 bases). Germline loops: CDR1 KGHSH, CDR2 LQKENI. The CDR3 has 18 amino acids. Trimming cost V 1 base and J 4 bases, with 19 bases left between them. The CDR3 region is CASSPLSRPSGRTGELFF. In DNA form, the CDR3 reads TGTGCCAGCTCACCACTGTCCAGGCCGAGCGGACGCACCGGGGAGCTGTTTTTT. Drawing the rest from reference TRBV18 and TRBJ2-2, the complete variable domain is NAGVMQNPRHLVRRRGQEARLRCSPMKGHSHVYWYRQLPEEGLKFMVYLQKENIIDESGMPKERFSAEFPKEGPSILRIQQVVRGDSAAYFCASSPLSRPSGRTGELFFGEGSRLTVL.

The chain is built from TRBV18 and TRBJ1-2; a weak D match, TRBD1 (6 bases). Trimming stripped 10 bases from V and 6 bases from J, with 21 bases between. This CDR3 spans 14 amino acids. Germline V gene lookup returns CDR1 KGHSH and CDR2 LQKENI. The CDR3 DNA sequence: TGTGCCACCAGCCCACAGGGAAAAAGTGATGGCTACACCTTC. Its translation: CATSPQGKSDGYTF.

This clone was recorded a few times. The gene calls are TRBV11-2 and TRBJ2-7, with D unresolved. This CDR3 comprises 11 residues. In germline, CDR1 is SGHAT, CDR2 FQNNGV. Trimming removed 2 bases at V and 4 bases at J, with 3 bases between. CDR3: CASSLRYEQYF. The CDR3 coding sequence is TGTGCCAGCAGCTTAAGGTACGAGCAGTACTTC.

The chain joins TRBV2 to TRBJ2-5; the D gene is possibly TRBD1 (7 bases). Trimming took off 4 bases at V and 4 bases at J, with 13 bases between the two ends. CDR3 length equals 14 residues. From germline, CDR1 is SNHLY and CDR2 FYNNEI. DNA for the CDR3: TGTGCCAGCAGTGTGGAGGGGGCGGGAGAGACCCAGTACTTC. Protein sequence: CASSVEGAGETQYF.

The chain links TRBV6-8 to TRBJ1-2, with D possibly being TRBD1 (6 bases). V lost 6 bases to trimming and J lost 1 base, with 9 bases between them. Per the germline V gene, CDR1 is MNHGY and CDR2 is SAAAGT. This CDR3 comprises 13 residues. The CDR3 spells CASRPRGNYGYTF. Here the CDR3 DNA reads TGTGCCAGCAGACCCAGGGGTAACTATGGCTACACCTTC.

For the CDR3, the DNA is TGCGCCAGCAGCTTGGGCCCTCCAGGGGATTGGGGTGAAAAACTGTTTTTT. The encoded protein is CASSLGPPGDWGEKLFF. This chain uses TRBV5-1 with TRBJ1-4; D might be TRBD1 (6 bases). Trimming took 0 bases from V and 7 from J, leaving 19 bases between them. CDR1 is SGHRS and CDR2 is YFSETQ in the germline V gene. The CDR3 covers 17 residues.